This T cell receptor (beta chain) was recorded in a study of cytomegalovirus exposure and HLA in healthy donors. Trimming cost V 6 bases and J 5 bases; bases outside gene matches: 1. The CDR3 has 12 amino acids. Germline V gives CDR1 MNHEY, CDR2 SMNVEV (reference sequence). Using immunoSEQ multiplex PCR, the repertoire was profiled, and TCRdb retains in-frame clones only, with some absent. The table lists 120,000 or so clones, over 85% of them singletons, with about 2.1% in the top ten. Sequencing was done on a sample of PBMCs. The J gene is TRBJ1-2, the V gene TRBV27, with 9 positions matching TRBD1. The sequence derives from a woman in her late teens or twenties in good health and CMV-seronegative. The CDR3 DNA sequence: TGTGCCAGCAGCGACAGGGGGTATGGCTACACCTTC. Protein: CASSDRGYGYTF.